The 20 T cell receptor beta chains in this list originate from one sample, sequenced in a study of CD8+ T cells in alopecia areata. Regarding treatment: oral pan-JAK inhibitor, 5-10 mg twice daily. Reverse transcribed after extraction, RNA yielded cDNA as the sequencing template. Only in-frame clones appear in the TCRdb table, and some are missing; sequencing was by immunoSEQ multiplex PCR. This repertoire shows about 190,000 clones, 50% to 60% found once; its top ten account for roughly 0.71%. The sample was CD4+ T cells sorted from blood, taken at week 4, from a patient treated with tofacitinib. The receptors were gathered from a human donor with alopecia areata.

The chain joins TRBV29-1 to TRBJ1-2; D not certain. In germline, CDR1 is SQVTM, CDR2 ANQGSEA. CDR3 length: 15 amino acids. Trimming pared 0 bases from V and 4 bases from J, leaving 15 bases between. The CDR3 is CSVEDLQKNLYGYTF. The CDR3 DNA is TGCAGCGTTGAAGATCTCCAAAAGAACCTCTATGGCTACACCTTC.

This sequence joins TRBV29-1 and TRBJ2-7; 8 bases align to TRBD1. CDR1 and CDR2 (germline): SQVTM, ANQGSEA. Trimming took 4 bases from V and 5 from J; bases not matched to a gene: 4. The CDR3 totals 12 residues. CDR3 DNA sequence: TGCAGCGTTGGACAGGGGAGGAACGAGCAGTACTTC. This encodes CSVGQGRNEQYF.

J is TRBJ1-1 and V is TRBV10-3, with no clear D. CDR3 length: 14 amino acids. The V end lost 4 bases, the J end lost 8 bases, and 17 bases lay between the germline ends. CDR1 and CDR2 from the germline V gene are ENHRY and SYGVKD. CDR3 loop: CAISAWTEGAEAFF. CDR3 DNA sequence: TGTGCCATCAGTGCCTGGACGGAGGGAGCGGAAGCTTTCTTT.

The chain recombines TRBV5-1 with TRBJ2-5, with D possibly matching TRBD2 (6 bases). From germline, CDR1 is SGHRS and CDR2 YFSETQ. The CDR3 extends over 14 amino acids. V dropped 2 bases and J dropped 2 bases, with 10 bases sitting between them. CDR3 nucleotides: TGCGCCAGCAGCTTCGCTAGCGATCAAGAGACCCAGTACTTC. This sequence encodes CASSFASDQETQYF.

The chain joins TRBV29-1 to TRBJ1-2; D is unresolved. The CDR3 length is 12 residues. Germline V gene sequence: CDR1 SQVTM, CDR2 ANQGSEA. V was pared by 4 bases and J by 6 bases, with 12 bases between. DNA of the CDR3: TGCAGCGTTGCAGCCCTGCGGGATGGCTACACCTTC. Translation: CSVAALRDGYTF.

The chain couples TRBV28 to TRBJ2-7; 9 positions match TRBD1. V shed 4 bases, J shed 0 bases, and the junction held 4 bases outside the gene matches. The CDR3 consists of 15 residues. The germline V gene has CDR1 MDHEN and CDR2 SYDVKM. CDR3 sequence (DNA): TGTGCCAGCAGTTCACAGGGGGCGTCCTCCTACGAGCAGTACTTC. It encodes CASSSQGASSYEQYF. The entire variable domain, with the rest obtained from reference TRBV28 and TRBJ2-7, is as follows: DVKVTQSSRYLVKRTGEKVFLECVQDMDHENMFWYRQDPGLGLRLIYFSYDVKMKEKGDIPEGYSVSREKKERFSLILESASTNQTSMYLCASSSQGASSYEQYFGPGTRLTVT.

The chain uses TRBV18 and TRBJ2-5, with 10 bases identical to TRBD1. The germline gives CDR1 KGHSH, CDR2 LQKENI. The junction had 2 bases not matched to a gene; V was cut back by 3 bases and J by 4 bases. This CDR3 has 14 amino acids. The CDR3 DNA follows: TGTGCCAGCTCACCGGGACAGGGGATAGAGACCCAGTACTTC. Its translation: CASSPGQGIETQYF.

This clone was counted only a few times. The V call is TRBV6-6, the J call TRBJ1-1; perhaps TRBD1 as D (6 bases). Germline V CDR1 and CDR2: MNHNY, SVGAGI (reference sequence). The V gene lost 9 bases and the J gene lost 7 bases, with 18 bases spanning the gap. This CDR3 spans 13 amino acids. CDR3 sequence reads: CASRPGHQVEAFF. The CDR3 nucleotides read TGTGCCAGTCGACCGGGACACCAGGTTGAAGCTTTCTTT.

This chain joins TRBV28 and TRBJ2-1; 8 bases fit TRBD1. From germline, CDR1 is MDHEN and CDR2 SYDVKM. The CDR3 runs 16 residues. The trim removed 1 base at V and 1 base at J, leaving 3 bases unmatched. CDR3 sequence (DNA): TGTGCCAGCAGTTTATCCGGACAGGGTTCCTACAATGAGCAGTTCTTC. Translation: CASSLSGQGSYNEQFF.

The chain combines TRBV27 with TRBJ2-7, with 8 bases aligning to TRBD1. V trimming: 6 bases; J trimming: 3 bases; junction bases outside the gene matches: 4. This CDR3 is 13 amino acids long. The germline V gene encodes CDR1 MNHEY and CDR2 SMNVEV (reference sequence). In DNA, the CDR3 is TGTGCCAGCAGCCGGGACAGGCTCTACGAGCAGTACTTC. Translating it yields CASSRDRLYEQYF.

Concerning this clone: The sample contains more than one DNA sequence encoding this CDR3. This rearrangement joins TRBV7-9 to TRBJ2-7; no clear D gene. There are 14 residues in the CDR3. Germline assignment: CDR1 SEHNR and CDR2 FQNEAQ (reference sequence). Trimming shortened V by 2 bases and J by 2 bases, and 10 bases separated the two germline ends. In nucleotides, the CDR3 is TGTGCCAGCAGCTTAAGCGAGCGACCCTACGAGCAGTACTTC. Its translation: CASSLSERPYEQYF. The variable domain in full, with the rest retrieved from reference TRBV7-9 and TRBJ2-7, is DTGVSQNPRHKITKRGQNVTFRCDPISEHNRLYWYRQTLGQGPEFLTYFQNEAQLEKSRLLSDRFSAERPKGSFSTLEIQRTEQGDSAMYLCASSLSERPYEQYFGPGTRLTVT.

This sequence joins TRBV7-2 and TRBJ2-2, with D tentatively TRBD2 (6 bases). Germline V gene lookup returns CDR1 SGHTA and CDR2 FQGNSA. This CDR3 has 17 amino acids. Trimming shortened V by 1 base and J by 4 bases, and 16 bases separated the two germline ends. In DNA form, the CDR3 reads TGTGCCAGCAGCTTAGGGCGCGGCGGGGCGGGCACCGGGGAGCTGTTTTTT. Protein sequence: CASSLGRGGAGTGELFF.

This clone turned up a few times. The chain uses TRBV7-9 and TRBJ2-7; possibly TRBD1 or TRBD2 for D (5 bases each). V was cut by 5 bases and J by 0 bases, with 14 bases left in between. This CDR3 spans 15 amino acids. The germline CDR1 and CDR2 sequences are SEHNR and FQNEAQ (reference sequence). CDR3 DNA sequence: TGTGCCAGCAGCCCCGGGACGGGAAGCTCCTACGAGCAGTACTTC. This gives the protein CASSPGTGSSYEQYF.

The rearrangement joins TRBV30 to TRBJ1-5; D may be TRBD1 (6 bases). With 2 bases removed from V and 4 bases from J, the gap between germline ends came to 9 bases. CDR3 length equals 13 residues. Germline-derived CDR1 and CDR2 are GTSNPN and SVGIG (reference sequence). The CDR3 DNA follows: TGTGCCTGGAGTCGACAGGAAAATCAGCCCCAGCATTTT. This gives the protein CAWSRQENQPQHF.

V and J are TRBV4-1 and TRBJ2-1, with TRBD2 as a possible D gene (6 bases). CDR1 and CDR2 (germline): MGHRA, YSYEKL. Trimming pared 0 bases from V and 0 bases from J, leaving 18 bases between. The CDR3 spans 19 residues. This chain's CDR3 is CASSQDRDAGLSSYNEQFF. The DNA of the CDR3 is TGCGCCAGCAGCCAAGACAGGGATGCGGGATTGAGCTCCTACAATGAGCAGTTCTTC.

This clone was counted between two and nine times. The chain couples TRBV29-1 to TRBJ2-1; the D is unclear. The CDR3 runs 12 residues. Trimming took off 5 bases at V and 6 bases at J, with 11 bases between the two ends. The germline V gene encodes CDR1 SQVTM and CDR2 ANQGSEA. CDR3 loop: CSVRGISNEQFF. In DNA form, the CDR3 reads TGCAGCGTTCGAGGAATAAGCAATGAGCAGTTCTTC.

The CDR3 loop reads CASSYTRRQGYEQYF. CDR3 nucleotide sequence: TGTGCCAGCAGTTACACAAGGCGACAAGGCTACGAGCAGTACTTC. This chain joins TRBV6-5 and TRBJ2-7; no clear D gene. Trimming stripped 2 bases from V and 3 bases from J, with 14 bases between. Germline CDR1 MNHEY, CDR2 SVGAGI. CDR3 length: 15 amino acids.

The V call is TRBV27, the J call TRBJ2-1, with D uncertain. There are 12 residues in the CDR3. Germline lookup yields CDR1 MNHEY and CDR2 SMNVEV (reference sequence). The V and J ends lost 7 bases and 5 bases respectively, with 9 bases between them. The DNA of the CDR3 is TGTGCCAGCACACGTTGGGACAATGAGCAGTTCTTC. This encodes CASTRWDNEQFF.

V gene TRBV5-1 combines with J gene TRBJ1-2; tentatively, D is TRBD1 (5 bases). Germline V lookup: CDR1 SGHRS, CDR2 YFSETQ. There are 15 residues in the CDR3. V was cut by 0 bases and J by 7 bases, with 16 bases left in between. The CDR3 sequence is CASSLVGGESGGYTF. The CDR3 nucleotides are TGCGCCAGCAGCTTGGTCGGAGGGGAGTCTGGTGGCTACACCTTC.

V usage is TRBV6-1 and J usage is TRBJ2-1; D possibly uses TRBD1 or TRBD2 (5 bases each). V was cut by 10 bases and J by 1 base, with 14 bases left in between. This CDR3 contains 14 residues. From germline, CDR1 is MNHNS and CDR2 SASEGT. DNA of the CDR3: TGTGCCACCGAGAGGGGTGGTTCCTACAATGAGCAGTTCTTC. Encoded protein: CATERGGSYNEQFF.